The present entry profiles one TCR beta chain with its context. The data were produced by immunoSEQ multiplex PCR, yet TCRdb's version contains in-frame clones alone and is incomplete. Counted here are around 370,000 clones, 88% occurring once; the ten biggest clones make up roughly 1.2%. The data were taken from a study of blood T cell repertoires in COVID-19. Germline V gene sequence: CDR1 MNHEY, CDR2 SVGEGT. The V end was cut by 2 bases, the J end by 0 bases, with 13 bases between. CDR3 length: 16 residues. The cohort comprised adults aged about 18 to 89 years residing in about two dozen US areas. The source material was PBMCs or T cells enriched from blood (not recorded which). The source of this sequence is a woman under 30 who had recovered from COVID-19. This chain links TRBV6-2 or TRBV6-3 with TRBJ1-2; D might be TRBD1 (6 bases). The CDR3 bases are TGTGCCAGCAGTTACGGCGGGGGGCCGCCTAACTATGGCTACACCTTC. Translating gives CASSYGGGPPNYGYTF.